This TCR beta chain was sequenced during a study of tumor T cells in aggressive B-cell lymphoma. The V gene lost 6 bases and the J gene lost 2 bases, with 8 bases spanning the gap. The CDR3 runs to 13 residues. CDR1 and CDR2 from the germline V gene are KGHSH and LQKENI. Sequencing used immunoSEQ multiplex PCR; TCRdb keeps in-frame clones, though not all of them. This table holds over 2,500 clones, 65% to 90% found once. Sample: tumor tissue. This TCR derives from an adult with diffuse large B cell lymphoma. Some clones in this sample may be carry-over from other donors' samples. V is TRBV18 and J is TRBJ2-1, with D hard to call. The CDR3 region has the DNA TGTGCCAGCTCCTTCTTTACCTACAATGAGCAGTTCTTC. Translating it yields CASSFFTYNEQFF.